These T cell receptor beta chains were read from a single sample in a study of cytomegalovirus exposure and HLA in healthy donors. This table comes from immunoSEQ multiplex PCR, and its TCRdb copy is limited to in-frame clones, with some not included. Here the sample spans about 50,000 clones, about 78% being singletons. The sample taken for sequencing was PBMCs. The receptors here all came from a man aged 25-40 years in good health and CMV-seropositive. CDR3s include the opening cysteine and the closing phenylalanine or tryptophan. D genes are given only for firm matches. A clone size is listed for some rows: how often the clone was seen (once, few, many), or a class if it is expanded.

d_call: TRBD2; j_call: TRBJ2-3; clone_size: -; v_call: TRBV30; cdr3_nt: TGTGCCTGGAGGATGGGACTAGCGGGCACAGATACGCAGTATTTT; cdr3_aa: CAWRMGLAGTDTQYF
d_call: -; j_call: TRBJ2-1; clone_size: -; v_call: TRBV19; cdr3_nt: TGTGCCAGTAGTATAGCTAGGTCCTACAATGAGCAGTTCTTC; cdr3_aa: CASSIARSYNEQFF
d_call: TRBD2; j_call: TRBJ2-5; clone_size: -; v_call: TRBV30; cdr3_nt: TGTGCCTGGACTAGCGGTCAAGAGACCCAGTACTTC; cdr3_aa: CAWTSGQETQYF
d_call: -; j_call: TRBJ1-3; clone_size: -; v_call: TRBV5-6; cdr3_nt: TGTGCCAGCAGCCGACCGGGGGGGAGGACTCCTGGAAACACCATATATTTT; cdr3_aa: CASSRPGGRTPGNTIYF
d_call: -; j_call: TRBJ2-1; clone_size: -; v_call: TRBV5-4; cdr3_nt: TGTGCCAGCAGCTACATAGGGGGGGGCCCGTCCTACAATGAGCAGTTCTTC; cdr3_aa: CASSYIGGGPSYNEQFF
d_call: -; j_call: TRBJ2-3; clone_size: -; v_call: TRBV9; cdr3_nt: TGTGCCAGCAGCGTAGTTGCGCGAAGCCGCACAGATACGCAGTATTTT; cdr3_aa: CASSVVARSRTDTQYF
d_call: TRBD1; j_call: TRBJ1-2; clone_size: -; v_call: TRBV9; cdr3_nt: TGTGCCAGCAGCGTAGGACAGGGGGGCTATGGCTACACCTTC; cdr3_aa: CASSVGQGGYGYTF
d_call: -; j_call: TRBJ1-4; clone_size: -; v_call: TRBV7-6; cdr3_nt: TGTGCCAGCAGCTTGATAGAGGCAGTAAATGAAAAACTGTTTTTT; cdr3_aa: CASSLIEAVNEKLFF
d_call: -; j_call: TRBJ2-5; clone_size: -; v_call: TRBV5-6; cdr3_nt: TGTGCCAGCAGCTTTGGTCAGGGGGGATATTCCGAGACCCAGTACTTC; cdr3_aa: CASSFGQGGYSETQYF
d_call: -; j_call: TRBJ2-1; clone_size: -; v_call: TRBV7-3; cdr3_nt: TGTGCCAGCAGCTTAAGCGGCCGATACAATGAGCAGTTCTTC; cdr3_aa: CASSLSGRYNEQFF
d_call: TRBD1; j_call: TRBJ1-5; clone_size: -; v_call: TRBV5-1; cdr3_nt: TGCGCCAGCAGCTTGGGGGGACAGGGTGGTCAGCCCCAGCATTTT; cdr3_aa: CASSLGGQGGQPQHF
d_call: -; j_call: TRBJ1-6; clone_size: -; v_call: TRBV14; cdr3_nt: TGTGCCAGCAGCGCAAAACAGGGCCCTAATTCACCCCTCCACTTT; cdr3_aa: CASSAKQGPNSPLHF
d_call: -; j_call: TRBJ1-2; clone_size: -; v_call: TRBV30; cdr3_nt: TGTGCCTGGAGTGTGGGACACGGTAACTATGGCTACACCTTC; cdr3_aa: CAWSVGHGNYGYTF
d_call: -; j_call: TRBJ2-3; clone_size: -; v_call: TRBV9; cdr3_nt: TGTGCCAGCAGCGTAGGAGGGGATACGCAGTATTTT; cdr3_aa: CASSVGGDTQYF
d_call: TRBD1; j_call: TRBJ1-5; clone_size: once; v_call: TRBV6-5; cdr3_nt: TGTGCCAGCGAATGGCAGGGGGCAATCAATCAGCCCCAGCATTTT; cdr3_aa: CASEWQGAINQPQHF
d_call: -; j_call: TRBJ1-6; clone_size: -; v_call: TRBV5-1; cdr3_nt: TGCGCCAGCAGTCCAAGCCCGAGCTCCTATAATTCACCCCTCCACTTT; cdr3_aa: CASSPSPSSYNSPLHF
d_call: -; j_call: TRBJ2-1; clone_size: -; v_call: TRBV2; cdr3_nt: TGTGCCAGCAGTGAACTGGAGGGGGCCGTGAATGAGCAGTTCTTC; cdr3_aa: CASSELEGAVNEQFF
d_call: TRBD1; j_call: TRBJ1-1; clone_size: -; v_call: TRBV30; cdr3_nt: TGTGCCTGGAACCGGGACAGCGTACTATCTGAAGCTTTCTTT; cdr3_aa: CAWNRDSVLSEAFF
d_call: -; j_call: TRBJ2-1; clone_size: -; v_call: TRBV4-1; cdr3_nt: TGCGCCAGCAGCCAACCCTTTCGACTGAGCTCCTACAATGAGCAGTTCTTC; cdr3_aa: CASSQPFRLSSYNEQFF
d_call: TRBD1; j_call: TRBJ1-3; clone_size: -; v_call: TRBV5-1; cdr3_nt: TGCGCCAGCAGCTTGGGCAGGGGGCTGACTCATACCTTTGGAAACACCATATATTTT; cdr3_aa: CASSLGRGLTHTFGNTIYF
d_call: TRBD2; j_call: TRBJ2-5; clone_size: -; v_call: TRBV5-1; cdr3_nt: TGCGCCAGCAGCCCGCTAGCGGGAAGCGAGACCCAGTACTTC; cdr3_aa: CASSPLAGSETQYF
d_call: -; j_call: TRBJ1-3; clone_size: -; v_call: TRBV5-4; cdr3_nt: TGTGCCAGCAGCCGCGGGGGAGACTCTGGAAACACCATATATTTT; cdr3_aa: CASSRGGDSGNTIYF
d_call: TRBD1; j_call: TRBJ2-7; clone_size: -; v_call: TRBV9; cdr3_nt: TGTGCCAGCAGCGTAGCCCCACAGGGGATCTACGAGCAGTACTTC; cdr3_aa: CASSVAPQGIYEQYF
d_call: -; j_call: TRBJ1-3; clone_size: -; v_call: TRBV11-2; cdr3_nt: TGTGCCAGCAGCTTAGCGCCGAGCTCTGGAAACACCATATATTTT; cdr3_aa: CASSLAPSSGNTIYF
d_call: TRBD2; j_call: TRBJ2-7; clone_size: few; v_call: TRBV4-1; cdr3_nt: TGCGCCAGCAGCCAAGAAGGCGGGGGGGCCGCCTACGAGCAGTACTTC; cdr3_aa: CASSQEGGGAAYEQYF
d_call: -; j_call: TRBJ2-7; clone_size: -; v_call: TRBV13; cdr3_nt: TGTGCCAGCAGCTTAGGATCAGGATCCTACGAGCAGTACTTC; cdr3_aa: CASSLGSGSYEQYF
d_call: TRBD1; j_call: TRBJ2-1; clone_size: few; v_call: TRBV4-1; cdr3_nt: TGCGCCAGCAGCCAAGGACAGGGTATGAGCAATGAGCAGTTCTTC; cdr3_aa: CASSQGQGMSNEQFF
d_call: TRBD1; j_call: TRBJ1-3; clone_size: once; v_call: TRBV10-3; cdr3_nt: TGTGCCATCAGTGAGGGACAGGGTTTCTCTGGAAACACCATATATTTT; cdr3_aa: CAISEGQGFSGNTIYF
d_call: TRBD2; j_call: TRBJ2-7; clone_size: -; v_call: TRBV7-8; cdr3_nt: TGTGCCAGCAGCCTAGACGGTAGCGGGGGGGCCTACGAGCAGTACTTC; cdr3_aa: CASSLDGSGGAYEQYF
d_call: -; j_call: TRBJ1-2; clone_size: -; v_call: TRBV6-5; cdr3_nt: TGTGCCACCGGACAGTTCCTCACTAACTATGGCTACACCTTC; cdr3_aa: CATGQFLTNYGYTF
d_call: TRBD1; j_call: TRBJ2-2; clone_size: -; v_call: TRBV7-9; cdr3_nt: TGTGCCAGCAGCTTAGGGACAGGGGGCGGATCGAACACCGGGGAGCTGTTTTTT; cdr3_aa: CASSLGTGGGSNTGELFF
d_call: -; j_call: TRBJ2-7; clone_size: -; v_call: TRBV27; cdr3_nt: TGTGCCAGCAGCATAGATGGGGCAGGGACTCGGGAGCAGTACTTC; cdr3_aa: CASSIDGAGTREQYF
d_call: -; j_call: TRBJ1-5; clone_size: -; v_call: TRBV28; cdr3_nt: TGTGCTGCTTCGGGGAGGGGTCAGCCCCAGCATTTT; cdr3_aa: CAASGRGQPQHF
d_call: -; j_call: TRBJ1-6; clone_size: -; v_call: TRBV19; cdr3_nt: TGTGCCAGTGCTTTCAGCTCCTATAATTCACCCCTCCACTTT; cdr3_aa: CASAFSSYNSPLHF
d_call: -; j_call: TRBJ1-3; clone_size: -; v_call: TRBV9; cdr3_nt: TGTGCCAGCAGCTTCGGGGAAGGAAACACCATATATTTT; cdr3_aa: CASSFGEGNTIYF
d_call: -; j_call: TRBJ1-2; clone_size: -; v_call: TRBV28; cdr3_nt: TGTGCCAGCAGTTTTTACACAGGGAGCGGCTATGGCTACACCTTC; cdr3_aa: CASSFYTGSGYGYTF
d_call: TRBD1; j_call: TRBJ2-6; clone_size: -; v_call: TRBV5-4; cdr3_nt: TGTGCCAGCAGCTTTAACAGGGGTGGGGGATCTGGGGCCAACGTCCTGACTTTC; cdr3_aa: CASSFNRGGGSGANVLTF
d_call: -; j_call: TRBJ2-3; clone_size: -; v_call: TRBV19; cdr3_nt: TGTGCCAGTAGTATCGGGCAGGGTCTAGCAGATACGCAGTATTTT; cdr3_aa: CASSIGQGLADTQYF
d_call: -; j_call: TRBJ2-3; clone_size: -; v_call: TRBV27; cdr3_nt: TGTGCCAGCAGTTTGGTGGGGGGGGCTAAAGATACGCAGTATTTT; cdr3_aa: CASSLVGGAKDTQYF
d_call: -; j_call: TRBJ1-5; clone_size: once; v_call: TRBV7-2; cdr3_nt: TGTGCCAGCAGCTTCGGGACAATGGGGTATCAGCCCCAGCATTTT; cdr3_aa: CASSFGTMGYQPQHF
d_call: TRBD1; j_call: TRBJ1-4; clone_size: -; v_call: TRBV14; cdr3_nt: TGTGCCAGCAGCCCCTTGGGGACAGGGAGTGAAAAACTGTTTTTT; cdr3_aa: CASSPLGTGSEKLFF
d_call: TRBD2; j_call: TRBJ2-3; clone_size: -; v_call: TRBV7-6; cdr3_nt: TGTGCCAGCAGCTTAGTATCGCGGGGGAGATCCACAGATACGCAGTATTTT; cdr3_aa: CASSLVSRGRSTDTQYF
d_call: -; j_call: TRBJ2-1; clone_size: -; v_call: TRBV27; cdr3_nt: TGTGCCAGCAGTCCACCGTTGACAGGCCTGTACAATGAGCAGTTCTTC; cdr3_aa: CASSPPLTGLYNEQFF
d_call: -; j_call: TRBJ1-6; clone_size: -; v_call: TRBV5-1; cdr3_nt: TGCGCCAGCAGCTTGGAAGGCGGGGGGTCACCCCTCCACTTT; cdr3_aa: CASSLEGGGSPLHF
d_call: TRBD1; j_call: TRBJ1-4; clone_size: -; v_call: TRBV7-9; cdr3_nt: TGTGCCAGCAGCACCGACAGGGCAACTAATGAAAAACTGTTTTTT; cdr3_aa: CASSTDRATNEKLFF
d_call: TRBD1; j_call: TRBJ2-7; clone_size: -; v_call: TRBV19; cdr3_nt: TGTGCCAGTAGTATAAACAGGGGAGCCTACGAGCAGTACTTC; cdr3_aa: CASSINRGAYEQYF
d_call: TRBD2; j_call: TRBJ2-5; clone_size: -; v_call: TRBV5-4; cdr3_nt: TGTGCCAGCAGCGGGGGACTAGCGGGGGGAGAAGAGACCCAGTACTTC; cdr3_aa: CASSGGLAGGEETQYF
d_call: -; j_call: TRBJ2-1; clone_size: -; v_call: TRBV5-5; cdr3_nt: TGTGCCAGCAGCTTGGTCACAGCTTACAATGAGCAGTTCTTC; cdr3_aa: CASSLVTAYNEQFF
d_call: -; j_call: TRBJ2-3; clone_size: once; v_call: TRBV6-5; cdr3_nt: TGTGCCAGCAGTTACACACGCACAGATACGCAGTATTTT; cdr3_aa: CASSYTRTDTQYF
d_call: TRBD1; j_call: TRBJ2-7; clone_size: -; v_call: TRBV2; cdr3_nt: TGTGCCAGCAGTTTCACGGACAGGGGTTACGAGCAGTACTTC; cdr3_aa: CASSFTDRGYEQYF
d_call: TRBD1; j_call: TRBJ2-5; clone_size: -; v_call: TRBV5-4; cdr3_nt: TGTGCCAGCACCCCATCAGGGGGCGGGGAGACCCAGTACTTC; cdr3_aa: CASTPSGGGETQYF
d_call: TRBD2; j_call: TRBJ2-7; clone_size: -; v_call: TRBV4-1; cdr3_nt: TGCGCCAGCAGCCAGGGAGGGAAGGGAAAGAGCTCCTACGAGCAGTACTTC; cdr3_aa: CASSQGGKGKSSYEQYF
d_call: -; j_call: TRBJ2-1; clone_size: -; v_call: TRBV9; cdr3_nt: TGTGCCAGCAGCGTAGTGGGGGACTCTTCCTACAATGAGCAGTTCTTC; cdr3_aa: CASSVVGDSSYNEQFF